The source of this T cell receptor beta chain is a study of blood T cell repertoires in COVID-19 (dated by TCRdb to 2018 to 2020). At the level of the whole study: The collaborator samples originated in the United States, Italy and Spain and spanned the acute and convalescent phases of COVID-19. Where HLA class I and class II types were available, the types were taken from metadata supplied by the sample provider, not from assay-based typing. Samples were obtained from the ongoing ImmuneRACE study (first 160 participants) and from over 1,000 subjects provided by 6 global collaborators. The sample metadata nearly always contained a de-identified subject ID, COVID-19 status, age in years and sex. The material from the prospective study consisted of cDNA or gDNA derived from T cells, B-cell-depleted T cells, or PBMCs. Deeply sampled blood TCRbeta repertoires from subjects exposed to, actively infected with, or recovered from COVID-19 were included in the dataset. The repertoires were released in a freely available public database meant as a resource for research on the immune response to SARS-CoV-2. The paper as a whole reports these results and caveats: Clinical and demographic metadata were provided uncurated, with the amount varying by source and participant.

One collaborating source in Seattle enrolled patients while the patients were actively infected and followed the patients over time throughout the course of disease. Collaborating institutions collected whole blood in K2EDTA tubes following their own protocols. For TCRbeta analysis, collaborators shipped samples as frozen whole blood, isolated PBMCs, or DNA extracted from either of those sample types. A word on this clone: It lacks a known antigen. No base-level quality is on record; no much larger clone is a single base apart.

TCRbeta CDR3 regions were amplified from genomic DNA by means of the immunoSEQ Assay, a bias-controlled multiplex PCR. The paper's processing steps were these. The number of nucleated cells in each sample was estimated from the amplification of reference gene primers within the assay. To quantify the absolute abundance of each unique TCRbeta CDR3 rearrangement, sequence reads were collapsed and filtered. Productive Simpson clonality was computed per sample as the square root of Simpson's diversity index over productive rearrangements. This is the immuneACCESS table as TCRdb keeps it, with only in-frame sequences that have V and J called. A part of the clones is gone; compared with another copy, unresolved V genes explain less than half, and the rest is unexplained. V and J calls and clone size come straight from that table; D and trimming were deduced from the DNA. The sample table records 150,000 to 200,000 clones; about nine tenths of these occur just once. The ten largest clones represent roughly 4.8% of the sample.

Sequencing input: peripheral blood. This sequence was found in a man aged 30 to 45 with COVID-19, enrolled during active disease.

CDR3 loop: CASSQGLNYGYTF. The DNA sequence is given as TGTGCCAGCAGTCAAGGACTTAACTATGGCTACACCTTC. This receptor chain uses TRBV11-2 and TRBJ1-2; the D gene assignment is ambiguous. For CDR1 and CDR2, the germline V gene lists SGHAT and FQNNGV. Its CDR3 holds 13 amino acids, cysteine through phenylalanine. Just the 39-base CDR3 DNA is kept, in frame starting at base 1. Relative to germline, V is 6 bases shorter and J is 1 base shorter, with 9 bases between their ends. With all but the CDR3 taken from the reference TRBV11-2 and TRBJ1-2 genes, the full variable domain is: EAGVAQSPRYKIIEKRQSVAFWCNPISGHATLYWYQQILGQGPKLLIQFQNNGVVDDSQLPKDRFSAERLKGVDSTLKIQPAKLEDSAVYLCASSQGLNYGYTFGSGTRLTVV.